Below are 11 T cell receptor beta chains sequenced from a single sample in a study of neoadjuvant anti-PD-1 for oral cavity cancer. Measured with immunoSEQ multiplex PCR; TCRdb has only the in-frame clones, and not every one. The sample shows over 11,000 clones, 60% to 80% of them seen only once. The sample in question was PBMCs, obtained before nivolumab (anti-PD-1) treatment. The receptors come from a person between 35 and 79 years old with oral cavity squamous cell carcinoma.

The CDR3 loop is CSVGPPSYNEQFF. The CDR3 coding sequence is TGCAGCGTTGGCCCCCCCTCCTACAATGAGCAGTTCTTC. The rearrangement joins TRBV29-1 to TRBJ2-1; D gene unclear. The V gene lost 4 bases and the J gene lost 0 bases, with 7 bases spanning the gap. The germline V gene encodes CDR1 SQVTM and CDR2 ANQGSEA. CDR3 size: 13 residues.

The CDR3 DNA is TGTGCCAGCGGGGTCATAGGGGAGTACTTC. This translates into CASGVIGEYF. The rearrangement joins TRBV6-1 to TRBJ2-5, with a possible D match to TRBD1 (5 bases). The V end was cut by 8 bases, the J end by 12 bases, with 13 bases between. Germline loops: CDR1 MNHNS, CDR2 SASEGT. The CDR3 has 10 amino acids.

This clone was seen once. The rearrangement links TRBV6-1 to TRBJ2-6; TRBD2 aligns across 8 bases. CDR3 length equals 16 residues. Germline V gene sequence: CDR1 MNHNS, CDR2 SASEGT. The V segment lost 1 base and the J segment 4 bases; nucleotides outside the gene matches: 3. The CDR3, as DNA: TGTGCCAGCAGTGAAGAGCGGGGGAGAGGGGCCAACGTCCTGACTTTC. Translating it yields CASSEERGRGANVLTF.

This clone was observed once. This chain uses TRBV5-4 with TRBJ2-7; D is ambiguous. Germline-derived CDR1 and CDR2 are SGHNT and YYREEE (reference sequence). Trimming pared 2 bases from V and 2 bases from J, leaving 5 bases between. The CDR3 is made up of 12 amino acids. CDR3 sequence (DNA): TGTGCCAGCAGCTTCGATACCTACGAGCAGTACTTC. It translates to CASSFDTYEQYF.

This chain connects TRBV19 to TRBJ1-5, with D possibly being TRBD1 (6 bases). This CDR3 spans 14 amino acids. Germline CDR1 LNHDA, CDR2 SQIVND (reference sequence). Trimming took 6 bases from V and 4 from J, leaving 13 bases between them. The CDR3 DNA is TGTGCCAGTAGCCCCGGACAGAAAAATCAGCCCCAGCATTTT. Translating gives CASSPGQKNQPQHF.

This chain connects TRBV5-1 to TRBJ2-5, with a possible D match to TRBD1 (6 bases). Germline V gives CDR1 SGHRS, CDR2 YFSETQ. Trimming cost V 0 bases and J 3 bases, with 12 bases left between them. The CDR3 extends over 15 amino acids. The CDR3 DNA reads as TGCGCCAGCAGCTTGGGCCCGACAGGAAAAGAGACCCAGTACTTC. Protein product: CASSLGPTGKETQYF.

This clone was seen a handful of times. V and J are TRBV5-1 and TRBJ1-1; a weak D match, TRBD1 (6 bases). This CDR3 comprises 15 residues. Germline assignment: CDR1 SGHRS and CDR2 YFSETQ. V gave up 0 bases and J gave up 1 base, with 10 bases separating them. CDR3 amino acids: CASSLVTGPNTEAFF. In DNA, the CDR3 is TGCGCCAGCAGCTTGGTTACAGGGCCGAACACTGAAGCTTTCTTT.

The CDR3 protein is CASSRTGGELFF. DNA for the CDR3: TGCGCCAGCAGCCGGACAGGCGGGGAGCTGTTTTTT. This rearrangement joins TRBV4-1 to TRBJ2-2, with 7 bases that match TRBD1. V trimming: 4 bases; J trimming: 7 bases; junction bases outside the gene matches: 0. From germline, CDR1 is MGHRA and CDR2 YSYEKL. The CDR3 has 12 residues.

A note on this clone: One end of the junction varies from germline; a read error may be responsible. V usage is TRBV28 and J usage is TRBJ2-1; tentative D call: TRBD2 (6 bases). Germline-derived CDR1 and CDR2 are MDHEN and SYDVKM. This CDR3 is 14 amino acids long. This chain's CDR3 is CASSFVGRKGEVLF. CDR3 coding DNA: TGTGCCAGCAGTTTTGTTGGGAGGAAAGGTGAAGTGCTCTTC.

The rearrangement uses TRBV6-4 and TRBJ2-3; 8 bases are a match to TRBD2. Germline V lookup: CDR1 MRHNA, CDR2 SNTAGT. This CDR3 spans 16 amino acids. Trimming took 3 bases from V and 4 from J; bases not matched to a gene: 9. As DNA, the CDR3 is TGTGCCAGCAGTGAGAGTCCGGGAGGGCCGGCAGATACGCAGTATTTT. Residues: CASSESPGGPADTQYF.

The V gene is TRBV6-1, the J gene TRBJ2-3; D is undetermined. Germline assignment: CDR1 MNHNS and CDR2 SASEGT. The ends were cut back, 3 bases at V and 6 bases at J, with 16 bases in the middle. There are 15 residues in the CDR3. The CDR3 loop reads CASSDPVVVDDTQYF. CDR3 sequence (DNA): TGTGCCAGCAGTGACCCCGTGGTGGTGGACGATACGCAGTATTTT.